This T cell receptor beta chain was found in a study of shared clonotypes between healthy human individuals. Profiling relied on immunoSEQ multiplex PCR, and the TCRdb table lists in-frame clones only, not all of them. The profile covers over 2,000,000 clones, with around 93% appearing a single time and 1.5% to 2% taken by the ten largest. The CDR3 runs to 13 residues. V trimming: 3 bases; J trimming: 7 bases; junction bases outside the gene matches: 5. Germline V gene sequence: CDR1 MNHNY, CDR2 SVGAGI (reference sequence). CD45RO-negative, CCR7-positively selected cells formed the naive CD8 fraction, excluding terminally differentiated effector memory CD45RA+ cells.

This clonotype originated in a man between 18 and 35 years old in good health. Some clones in this sample may be carry-over from other donors' samples. The chain is built from TRBV6-6 and TRBJ2-7, with 8 bases identical to TRBD2. The sample was naive CD8+ T cells from PBMCs. Here the CDR3 DNA reads TGTGCCAGCAGTTATGGCGCTAGCGGGGAGCAGTACTTC. It is translated as CASSYGASGEQYF.